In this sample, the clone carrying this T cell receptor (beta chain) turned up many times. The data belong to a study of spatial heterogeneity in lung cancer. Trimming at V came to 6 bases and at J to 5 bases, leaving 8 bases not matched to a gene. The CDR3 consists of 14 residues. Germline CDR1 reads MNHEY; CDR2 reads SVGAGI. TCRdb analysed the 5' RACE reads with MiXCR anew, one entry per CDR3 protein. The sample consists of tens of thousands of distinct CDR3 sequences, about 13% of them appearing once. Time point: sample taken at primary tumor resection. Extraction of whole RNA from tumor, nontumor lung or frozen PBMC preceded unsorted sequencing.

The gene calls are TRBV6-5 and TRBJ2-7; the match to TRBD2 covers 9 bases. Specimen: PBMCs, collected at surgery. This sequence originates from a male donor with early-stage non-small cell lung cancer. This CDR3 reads CASSFLAGSNEQYF. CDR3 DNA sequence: TGTGCCAGCAGCTTCCTAGCGGGGAGCAACGAGCAGTACTTC.